This T cell receptor beta chain was identified in a study of cytomegalovirus exposure and HLA in healthy donors. Germline CDR1 and CDR2: SEHNR and FQNEAQ (reference sequence). The CDR3 extends over 17 amino acids. Trimming took 4 bases from V and 2 from J; bases not matched to a gene: 8. Researchers ran the PCR with 60 Vbeta and 13 Jbeta primers. Generated by immunoSEQ multiplex PCR, the TCRdb table keeps only in-frame clones and is missing some. The sample includes about 110,000 clones, about 80% of them seen just once. Sequenced sample: PBMCs. The V call is TRBV7-9, the J call TRBJ2-1; 10 positions match TRBD2. This clonotype was obtained from a woman between 50 and 59 years old in good health and CMV-seropositive. The CDR3: CASSSLESGGAYNEQFF. Here the CDR3 DNA reads TGTGCCAGCAGCTCCCTGGAGAGCGGGGGGGCCTACAATGAGCAGTTCTTC.